The 15 T cell receptor beta chains reported below all come from one sample, sequenced in a study of T cells in Graves' hyperthyroidism and ophthalmopathy. RNA transcripts provided the source from which TCR beta CDR3 regions were amplified. The TCR CDR3 was amplified in a first-round RT-PCR using the HTBI primer set. A single record per CDR3 protein comes from TCRdb applying MiXCR to the multiplex PCR reads. This table holds about 560,000 distinct CDR3 sequences, 16% found once. The sequencing sample was made of blood. The source of these receptors is a woman aged 18-30 years with Graves' hyperthyroidism.

This clonotype was detected ten times or more. The rearrangement uses TRBV10-1 and TRBJ2-3; perhaps TRBD1 as D (6 bases). The germline V gene encodes CDR1 WNHNN and CDR2 SYGVQD (reference sequence). The CDR3 contains 16 residues. Trimming shortened V by 3 bases and J by 6 bases, and 19 bases separated the two germline ends. The CDR3 sequence: CASSDPATAGADTQYF. The CDR3, as DNA: TGCGCCAGCAGTGATCCTGCAACGGCAGGGGCCGATACGCAGTATTTT.

This clonotype was seen ten or more times. J is TRBJ1-1 and V is TRBV20-1; TRBD1 agrees at 10 bases. V was pared by 0 bases and J by 1 base, with 5 bases of the junction left unmatched. CDR3 length equals 16 residues. Germline CDR1 is DFQATT and CDR2 is SNEGSKA (reference sequence). This CDR3 is CSARDPGQGTNTEAFF. CDR3 DNA: TGCAGTGCTAGAGATCCGGGACAGGGGACGAACACTGAAGCTTTCTTT.

This clonotype was detected many times. The V and J genes are TRBV7-2 and TRBJ2-3; D remains unclear. The V gene lost 1 base and the J gene lost 5 bases, with 10 bases spanning the gap. The CDR3 has 14 amino acids. The germline gives CDR1 SGHTA, CDR2 FQGNSA. The CDR3 sequence is CASSLGRLRDTQYF. The CDR3 DNA follows: TGTGCCAGCAGCTTAGGGCGCCTAAGAGATACGCAGTATTTT.

The table lists this clonotype with many counts. V is TRBV28 and J is TRBJ2-2, with D uncertain. The V gene's germline CDR1 is MDHEN and CDR2 SYDVKM. The CDR3 has 13 amino acids. V was cut by 1 base and J by 6 bases, with 6 bases left in between. CDR3 residues: CASSLSGPGELFF. The DNA of the CDR3 is TGTGCCAGCAGTTTATCAGGTCCCGGGGAGCTGTTTTTT.

This clonotype was seen at least ten times. The rearrangement links TRBV7-2 to TRBJ1-4, with D tentatively TRBD1 (6 bases). Trimming left V 6 bases short and J 5 bases short, with 10 bases between. CDR3 size: 13 residues. In germline, CDR1 is SGHTA, CDR2 FQGNSA. CDR3 amino acids: CASRQGWNEKLFF. The CDR3, as DNA: TGTGCCAGCAGACAGGGTTGGAATGAAAAACTGTTTTTT.

Comment on this clonotype: One junction end does not reproduce the germline sequence, and a read error may be involved. The genes are TRBV7-2 and TRBJ1-1, with D perhaps matching TRBD1 (6 bases). CDR1 is SGHTA and CDR2 is FQGNSA in the germline V gene. The CDR3 spans 19 residues. CDR3 residues: CASSQGGQGDFFGNTEAFF. DNA for the CDR3: TGCGCCAGCAGCCAAGGGGGGCAGGGAGATTTTTTCGGGAACACTGAAGCTTTCTTT.

This clonotype has at least ten counts. The gene calls are TRBV20-1 and TRBJ2-7; D is unresolved. CDR1 is DFQATT and CDR2 is SNEGSKA in the germline V gene (reference sequence). The V end was cut by 0 bases, the J end by 4 bases, with 10 bases between. The length of the CDR3 is 13 residues. The CDR3 DNA is TGCAGTGCTAGAGATCTGGCTAGTTACGAGCAGTACTTC. Protein: CSARDLASYEQYF.

This clonotype was detected only a few times. The chain uses TRBV7-9 and TRBJ2-1; the match to TRBD2 covers 7 bases. V lost 5 bases, J lost 7 bases, and 23 bases stayed unmatched. The CDR3 sequence is 19 residues long. Germline CDR1 SEHNR, CDR2 FQNEAQ (reference sequence). For the CDR3, the DNA is TGTGCCAGCAGCCCCTATGGCGGGAGTGTTAGTAATGTCGGGAATGAGCAGTTCTTC. As protein: CASSPYGGSVSNVGNEQFF.

The rearrangement joins TRBV9 to TRBJ1-2; D unclear. V lost 3 bases to trimming and J lost 2 bases, with 8 bases between them. Per the germline V gene, CDR1 is SGDLS and CDR2 is YYNGEE. The length of the CDR3 is 13 residues. The CDR3 is CASSDEANYGYTF. The CDR3 nucleotides read TGTGCCAGCAGCGATGAGGCAAACTATGGCTACACCTTC.

The chain links TRBV20-1 to TRBJ1-1, with unresolved D. CDR1 and CDR2 from the germline V gene are DFQATT and SNEGSKA (reference sequence). This CDR3 has 12 amino acids. The V gene lost 3 bases and the J gene lost 1 base, with 6 bases spanning the gap. The CDR3 nucleotides read TGCAGTGCTAGGTGGCCGAACACTGAAGCTTTCTTT. It yields the protein CSARWPNTEAFF.

As regards this clonotype: A much larger clone differs from this one at a single base, so this may be a read error. The chain has TRBV7-9 and TRBJ1-5; 7 positions match TRBD1. CDR1 is SEHNR and CDR2 is FQNEAQ in the germline V gene (reference sequence). The CDR3 loop spans 16 amino acids. CDR3 DNA: TGTGCCAGCAGCCAGGGGGACAGACTAGCGGATCAGCCCCGGCATTTT. Translated: CASSQGDRLADQPRHF.

This chain connects TRBV24-1 to TRBJ2-7; TRBD1 matches at 8 bases. Unmatched junction bases numbered 8, after V lost 3 bases and J lost 2 bases. There are 16 residues in the CDR3. Germline V CDR1 and CDR2: KGHDR, SFDVKD. The CDR3 loop reads CATSDSRDRKTYEQYF. The CDR3, as DNA: TGTGCCACCAGTGATAGCCGGGACAGGAAGACCTACGAGCAGTACTTC.

This clonotype has a count of ten or more. The chain carries TRBV5-1 and TRBJ2-7, with 12 positions matching TRBD1. J was trimmed by 5 bases and V by 5 bases; bases with no gene match: 2. This CDR3 has 13 residues. The germline CDR1 and CDR2 sequences are SGHRS and YFSETQ. CDR3 in amino acids: CASSRDRGHEQYF. The CDR3 DNA sequence: TGCGCCAGCAGTCGGGACAGGGGGCACGAGCAGTACTTC.

This clonotype has a handful of counts. One end of the junction fails to match germline, which may point to a read error. The genes are TRBV28 and TRBJ1-1; D gene uncertain. CDR1 and CDR2 (germline): MDHEN, SYDVKM. The length of the CDR3 is 11 residues. CDR3 in amino acids: CASSSLPEASF. CDR3 in DNA: TGTGCCAGCAGTTCCCTGCCTGAAGCTTCCTTT.

This clonotype was counted between two and nine times. The chain is built from TRBV28 and TRBJ2-7; D remains ambiguous. CDR1 MDHEN and CDR2 SYDVKM come from the germline V gene. This CDR3 region has 13 residues. V lost 5 bases to trimming and J lost 0 bases, with 8 bases between them. CDR3 sequence: CASSRPDSYEQYF. CDR3 bases: TGTGCCAGCAGTCGACCCGACTCCTACGAGCAGTACTTC.